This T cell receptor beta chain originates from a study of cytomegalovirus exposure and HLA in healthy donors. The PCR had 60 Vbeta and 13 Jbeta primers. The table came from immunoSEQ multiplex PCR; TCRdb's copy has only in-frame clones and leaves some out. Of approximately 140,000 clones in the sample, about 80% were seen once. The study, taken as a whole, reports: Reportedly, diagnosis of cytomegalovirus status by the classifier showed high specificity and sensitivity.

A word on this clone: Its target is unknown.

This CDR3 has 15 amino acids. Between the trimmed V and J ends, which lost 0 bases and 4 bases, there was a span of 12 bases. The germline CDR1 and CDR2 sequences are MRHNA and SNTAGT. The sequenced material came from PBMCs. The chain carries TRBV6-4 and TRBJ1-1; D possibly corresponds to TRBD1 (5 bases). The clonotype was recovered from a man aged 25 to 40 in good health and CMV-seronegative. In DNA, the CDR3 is TGTGCCAGCAGTGACTCGGCCAGGCAGGGCACTGAAGCTTTCTTT. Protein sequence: CASSDSARQGTEAFF.